The rows below give T cell receptor beta chains drawn from one sample of a study of T cell responses to AZD1222 COVID-19 vaccine. Sequencing was performed with immunoSEQ multiplex PCR; in TCRdb, only in-frame clones are kept and a portion is missing. The sample gives some 110,000 clones, around 89% of which show up once; roughly 4% is in the top ten. The source material was peripheral blood, sampled 28 days after the second AZD1222 dose. The origin of the receptors is an adult who received the AZD1222 COVID-19 vaccine. Each CDR3 is given with its conserved first and last residue. D genes are given only for firm matches. Rows may omit the clone size; those that give it use once, few, many or a size class.

CDR3 length,D gene,V gene,J gene,clone size,CDR3 DNA,CDR3 protein
14,-,TRBV5-5,TRBJ1-5,-,TGTGCCAGCAGCTTGGCCGGTTCCGGGCAGCCCCAGCATTTT,CASSLAGSGQPQHF
20,TRBD1,TRBV19,TRBJ1-5,once,TGTGCCAGTAGTCCAAAGACAGGGGGGAACCGGGCTTATAGCAATCAGCCCCAGCATTTT,CASSPKTGGNRAYSNQPQHF
14,-,TRBV2,TRBJ1-5,-,TGTGCCAGCAGTGAAGCACGAACTGGGCAGCCCCAGCATTTT,CASSEARTGQPQHF
11,-,TRBV5-4,TRBJ2-5,-,TGTGCCAGCAGCTTACAAGAGACCCAGTACTTC,CASSLQETQYF
16,-,TRBV9,TRBJ2-7,once,TGTGCCAGCAGCGTTGGGGTGGACGGCGAACCCTACGAGCAGTACTTC,CASSVGVDGEPYEQYF
15,-,TRBV12-5,TRBJ2-1,-,TGTGCTAGTGGTTTGGTCTTGAGCTCCTACAATGAGCAGTTCTTC,CASGLVLSSYNEQFF
14,-,TRBV7-9,TRBJ1-4,-,TGTGCCAGCAGCTTAAGGCAGGGGAATGAAAAACTGTTTTTT,CASSLRQGNEKLFF
14,-,TRBV2,TRBJ1-2,-,TGTGCCAGCATAGTACAGGGACGTAACTATGGCTACACCTTC,CASIVQGRNYGYTF
15,-,TRBV18,TRBJ1-1,once,TGTGCCAGCTCACCCCTAAAGACGGGTGGGACTGAAGCTTTCTTT,CASSPLKTGGTEAFF
16,-,TRBV6-2/TRBV6-3,TRBJ1-2,-,TGTGCCAGCAGTTACCCCGTGAGGGGAGTTAACTATGGCTACACCTTC,CASSYPVRGVNYGYTF
13,-,TRBV27,TRBJ2-1,-,TGTGCCAGCAGTTTCCGGCGGGTTGATGAGCAGTTCTTC,CASSFRRVDEQFF
16,-,TRBV7-2,TRBJ2-2,-,TGTGCCAGCAGGCTTCAGGCGGCAATGAACACCGGGGAGCTGTTTTTT,CASRLQAAMNTGELFF
15,-,TRBV7-8,TRBJ2-7,few,TGTGCCAGCAGCTTTCCCTATCCGGGCTACTACGAGCAGTACTTC,CASSFPYPGYYEQYF
14,TRBD1,TRBV6-5,TRBJ1-3,-,TGTGCCAGCAGACAGGGGAGTTCTGGAAACACCATATATTTT,CASRQGSSGNTIYF
15,-,TRBV19,TRBJ1-1,-,TGTGCCAGTAATAAGTCCGCCAGAGAGAACACTGAAGCTTTCTTT,CASNKSARENTEAFF
15,-,TRBV6-2/TRBV6-3,TRBJ1-1,-,TGTGCCAGCAGTTACTTAATAACCATGAACACTGAAGCTTTCTTT,CASSYLITMNTEAFF
13,TRBD2,TRBV28,TRBJ2-7,-,TGTGCCAGCGTCCGGGGGGTCAGCGACGAGCAGTACTTC,CASVRGVSDEQYF
13,-,TRBV7-9,TRBJ1-2,-,TGTGCCAGCAGCCCCGGGGGGCTCTATGGCTACACCTTC,CASSPGGLYGYTF